One and the same sample provided the 11 T cell receptor beta chains below, sequenced in a study of molecular identifiers for immune sequencing clone quantification. TCRdb recomputed calls from the PCR reads with MiXCR, one row per CDR3 protein. The data show approximately 60,000 distinct CDR3 sequences, with under 20% seen just once and over 1.1% held by the top ten. Source material: naive CD8+ T cells from blood, with Jurkat cell RNA spiked in. Noted subset: FACS-sorted CD8+CD4-CCR7+CD45RA+ naive T cells. Receptors originate from a human donor in good health. Some libraries in this study had Jurkat cell RNA spiked in.

This clonotype was found many times. The chain recombines TRBV10-3 with TRBJ2-7, with 8 bases lining up with TRBD2. There are 16 residues in the CDR3. J gave up 0 bases and V 2 bases, and 6 bases lay outside the gene matches. The germline CDR1 and CDR2 sequences are ENHRY and SYGVKD. The CDR3 spells CAISEVIAGYSYEQYF. The CDR3 DNA reads TGTGCCATCAGTGAGGTAATAGCGGGATACTCCTACGAGCAGTACTTC.

This clonotype was counted at least ten times. In nucleotides, the CDR3 is TGCAGTGCTAGGGAAATCGAACAGCGGACGAATGAGCAGTTCTTC. Protein: CSAREIEQRTNEQFF. The chain uses TRBV20-1 and TRBJ2-1, with D maybe TRBD2 (5 bases). The CDR3 is 15 residues long. Trimming cost V 3 bases and J 7 bases, with 19 bases left between them. From germline, CDR1 is DFQATT and CDR2 SNEGSKA (reference sequence).

V is TRBV5-4 and J is TRBJ2-7; no definite D call. This CDR3 spans 12 amino acids. Per the germline V gene, CDR1 is SGHNT and CDR2 is YYREEE (reference sequence). Deletions cut 5 bases from V and 5 bases from J, with 11 bases between. The chain's CDR3 is CASSGASDEQYF. The CDR3 DNA is TGTGCCAGCAGTGGCGCGTCGGACGAGCAGTACTTC.

At least ten counts were recorded for this clonotype. The chain's CDR3 is CASSFGWGGETQYF. In DNA, the CDR3 is TGTGCCAGCAGCTTTGGTTGGGGCGGGGAGACCCAGTACTTC. The rearrangement uses TRBV7-2 and TRBJ2-5; D may correspond to TRBD1 or TRBD2 (5 bases each). In germline, CDR1 is SGHTA, CDR2 FQGNSA. Trimming shortened V by 3 bases and J by 5 bases, and 13 bases separated the two germline ends. CDR3 length equals 14 residues.

This clonotype has ten or more counts. This CDR3 is CASSPNGSSGRAKNIQYF. DNA for the CDR3: TGTGCCAGCAGCCCCAACGGAAGTAGCGGGAGGGCCAAAAACATTCAGTACTTC. The V gene is TRBV7-9, the J gene TRBJ2-4; TRBD2 matches 10 bases. Unmatched junction bases numbered 11, after V lost 5 bases and J lost 1 base. The CDR3 sequence is 18 residues long. Germline-derived CDR1 and CDR2 are SEHNR and FQNEAQ (reference sequence).

This clonotype was recorded many times. V and J are TRBV2 and TRBJ2-3; perhaps TRBD2 as D (6 bases). V lost 7 bases to trimming and J lost 2 bases, with 7 bases between them. The CDR3 totals 12 residues. The germline V gene has CDR1 SNHLY and CDR2 FYNNEI. CDR3 sequence (DNA): TGTGCCAGCATGGGACTCACAGATACGCAGTATTTT. This sequence encodes CASMGLTDTQYF.

V is TRBV12-3 or TRBV12-4 and J is TRBJ1-3; 7 bases line up with TRBD1. V trimming: 7 bases; J trimming: 0 bases; junction bases outside the gene matches: 6. The CDR3 covers 15 residues. The DNA for the CDR3 is TGTGCCAGCAATCGGGACAGCGGCTCTGGAAACACCATATATTTT. Its protein product is CASNRDSGSGNTIYF.

The sample holds many counts of this clonotype. The gene calls are TRBV5-1 and TRBJ1-1; D unclear. The V end lost 0 bases, the J end lost 0 bases, and 9 bases lay between the germline ends. Germline V gene sequence: CDR1 SGHRS, CDR2 YFSETQ. The CDR3 extends over 15 amino acids. The CDR3 DNA reads as TGCGCCAGCAGCTTGGGGATAAACCTGAACACTGAAGCTTTCTTT. Encoded protein: CASSLGINLNTEAFF. Drawing the rest from reference TRBV5-1 and TRBJ1-1, the complete variable domain is KAGVTQTPRYLIKTRGQQVTLSCSPISGHRSVSWYQQTPGQGLQFLFEYFSETQRNKGNFPGRFSGRQFSNSRSEMNVSTLELGDSALYLCASSLGINLNTEAFFGQGTRLTVV.

This clonotype was detected many times. This chain uses TRBV12-3 or TRBV12-4 with TRBJ2-5, with 9 nucleotides matching TRBD1. With 4 bases clipped from V and 4 bases from J, the junction kept 7 bases outside the gene matches. There are 15 residues in the CDR3. CDR3 coding DNA: TGTGCCAGCAGTTCAGGGACAGGGCGAGGAGAGACCCAGTACTTC. Residues: CASSSGTGRGETQYF.

This clonotype was picked up many times. V usage is TRBV2 and J usage is TRBJ1-5, with D possibly TRBD1 on 5 matching bases. V gave up 3 bases and J gave up 2 bases, with 11 bases separating them. The CDR3 runs 15 residues. Germline CDR1 reads SNHLY; CDR2 reads FYNNEI. The CDR3 DNA is TGTGCCAGCAGTGATTTCGCGGGGGGCAATCAGCCCCAGCATTTT. This codes for CASSDFAGGNQPQHF.

This sequence joins TRBV7-9 and TRBJ2-7; 11 nucleotides align to TRBD2. The CDR3 is made up of 15 amino acids. Losses at the gene ends were 3 bases for V and 9 bases for J; bases not matched to a gene: 10. Germline V gives CDR1 SEHNR, CDR2 FQNEAQ (reference sequence). CDR3 in amino acids: CASSFGGTSGRGQYF. CDR3 sequence (DNA): TGTGCCAGCAGCTTTGGCGGGACTAGCGGAAGAGGGCAGTACTTC.